A single sample gave rise to the 19 T cell receptor beta chains below, sequenced in a study of T-cell memory formation after mild COVID-19. TCRdb fed the 5' RACE reads into MiXCR, producing one record per CDR3 protein. The sample carries hundreds of thousands of distinct CDR3 sequences, roughly 20% recorded once. The sequencing input was PBMCs or a T cell subset sorted from them (not recorded which). These receptors were obtained from an adult woman who had mild COVID-19 (a few samples of this study predate the infection). Cell type and time point are not known.

This rearrangement joins TRBV10-3 to TRBJ2-1; 11 bases map to TRBD2. V trimming: 4 bases; J trimming: 6 bases; junction bases outside the gene matches: 11. CDR3 length: 17 amino acids. The germline V gene encodes CDR1 ENHRY and CDR2 SYGVKD. The CDR3 bases are TGTGCCATCAGTGGGCCCTATACTAGCGGGAGACCCAATGAGCAGTTCTTC. Encoded protein: CAISGPYTSGRPNEQFF.

The rearrangement links TRBV14 to TRBJ2-5; D gene ambiguous. Trimming cost V 2 bases and J 6 bases, with 7 bases left between them. Per germline, CDR1 SGHDN and CDR2 FVKESK. The CDR3 runs to 12 residues. The CDR3, as DNA: TGTGCCAGCAGCCAAACCCCTCAGACCCAGTACTTC. Its translation is CASSQTPQTQYF.

In this sample, this clonotype turned up a few times. This chain connects TRBV5-1 to TRBJ2-7, with D possibly called TRBD1 or TRBD2 (6 bases each). V lost 0 bases to trimming and J lost 2 bases, with 18 bases between them. CDR3 length: 17 residues. CDR1 SGHRS and CDR2 YFSETQ come from the germline V gene. Here the CDR3 DNA reads TGCGCCAGCAGCTTGGCCGCGGGATCAGGGGCGGCCTACGAGCAGTACTTC. Residues: CASSLAAGSGAAYEQYF.

CDR3 protein: CASSLRDSREQYF. CDR3 nucleotide sequence: TGTGCCAGCAGCCTTCGCGACAGTCGGGAGCAGTACTTC. This chain links TRBV3-1 with TRBJ2-7; tentatively, D is TRBD1 (5 bases). CDR3 length equals 13 residues. Germline values: CDR1 LGHDT, CDR2 YNNKEL (reference sequence). V was trimmed by 4 bases and J by 7 bases, leaving 14 bases between them.

This clonotype has only a few counts. The chain has TRBV5-1 and TRBJ2-1, with 8 bases aligning to TRBD2. The V gene's germline CDR1 is SGHRS and CDR2 YFSETQ. The V segment lost 2 bases and the J segment 9 bases; nucleotides outside the gene matches: 13. The CDR3 runs 16 residues. CDR3 region: CASSFNREGPAIEQFF. Written as DNA, the CDR3 is TGCGCCAGCAGCTTCAATCGGGAGGGCCCGGCGATTGAGCAGTTCTTC.

The V gene is TRBV10-3, the J gene TRBJ1-4; D is unclear. The ends were cut back, 2 bases at V and 7 bases at J, with 8 bases in the middle. The CDR3 is made up of 13 amino acids. The germline V gene has CDR1 ENHRY and CDR2 SYGVKD. CDR3 nucleotide sequence: TGTGCCATCAGTGAGGGGGAGCGTGAAAAACTGTTTTTT. This gives the protein CAISEGEREKLFF.

This rearrangement joins TRBV7-8 to TRBJ1-5; possibly TRBD1 for D (5 bases). The CDR3 extends over 16 amino acids. Trimming removed 3 bases at V and 0 bases at J, with 12 bases between. Germline V lookup: CDR1 SGHVS, CDR2 FQNEAQ. CDR3 residues: CASSFGAVHSNQPQHF. DNA of the CDR3: TGTGCCAGCAGCTTTGGGGCAGTTCATAGCAATCAGCCCCAGCATTTT.

This clonotype has a single count. The CDR3 loop is CASRQGDSYNEQFF. CDR3 bases: TGTGCCAGCCGACAGGGGGACTCCTACAATGAGCAGTTCTTC. This chain connects TRBV12-3 or TRBV12-4 to TRBJ2-1; 9 nucleotides agree with TRBD1. Unmatched junction bases numbered 2, after V lost 8 bases and J lost 0 bases. CDR3 size: 14 residues.

This clonotype was picked up a small number of times. This chain joins TRBV18 and TRBJ2-7; 9 bases align to TRBD1. The CDR3 length is 16 residues. CDR1 KGHSH and CDR2 LQKENI come from the germline V gene. Trimming took 3 bases from V and 0 from J; bases not matched to a gene: 6. The CDR3 sequence is CASSPQQGASSYEQYF. The DNA for the CDR3 is TGTGCCAGCTCACCGCAACAGGGGGCTAGCTCCTACGAGCAGTACTTC.

The chain combines TRBV20-1 with TRBJ2-7, with 9 positions matching TRBD1. The germline CDR1 and CDR2 sequences are DFQATT and SNEGSKA (reference sequence). CDR3 length: 15 residues. V shed 0 bases, J shed 2 bases, and the junction held 5 bases outside the gene matches. The CDR3 sequence is CSARETGTGTYEQYF. The CDR3 DNA reads TGCAGTGCTAGAGAAACCGGGACAGGGACCTACGAGCAGTACTTC.

J is TRBJ1-1 and V is TRBV12-3 or TRBV12-4; D possibly corresponds to TRBD1 (5 bases). The CDR3 loop spans 15 amino acids. V dropped 7 bases and J dropped 5 bases, with 20 bases sitting between them. The CDR3 nucleotides read TGTGCCAGCACCCTTCTCGGGCGGGGGGTGACTGAAGCTTTCTTT. It is translated as CASTLLGRGVTEAFF.

The chain joins TRBV4-1 to TRBJ2-2; unclear D gene. The V and J ends lost 6 bases and 4 bases respectively, with 12 bases between them. This CDR3 is built from 14 residues. Germline V CDR1 and CDR2: MGHRA, YSYEKL. The CDR3 region has the DNA TGCGCCAGCAGGCAGACGGGTGGCACCGGGGAGCTGTTTTTT. Amino acids: CASRQTGGTGELFF.

This clonotype was counted a few times. The chain uses TRBV6-6 and TRBJ2-5; 8 bases agree with TRBD1. CDR1 is MNHNY, CDR2 SVGAGI, per germline (reference sequence). Trimming took 4 bases from V and 5 from J; bases not matched to a gene: 15. The CDR3 sequence is 17 residues long. CDR3 loop: CASSLKDRAGVRETQYF. The CDR3 bases are TGTGCCAGCAGTTTAAAGGACAGGGCAGGGGTAAGGGAGACCCAGTACTTC.

This clonotype was observed a few times. In DNA, the CDR3 is TGTGCCAGCAGCCTAACCGGAGTCTCAGATACGCAGTATTTT. Residues: CASSLTGVSDTQYF. The gene calls are TRBV7-9 and TRBJ2-3; D unclear. Germline CDR1 SEHNR, CDR2 FQNEAQ (reference sequence). Trimming cost V 5 bases and J 4 bases, with 13 bases left between them. CDR3 length: 14 amino acids.

The V gene is TRBV6-5, the J gene TRBJ1-6, with D tentatively TRBD1 (5 bases). This CDR3 contains 16 residues. Trimming pared 4 bases from V and 0 bases from J, leaving 10 bases between. Looked up from germline, CDR1 is MNHEY and CDR2 is SVGAGI. For the CDR3, the DNA is TGTGCCAGCAGTTCCTCAGGGAGCTCCTATAATTCACCCCTCCACTTT. Amino acids: CASSSSGSSYNSPLHF.

In its sample, this clonotype was seen a few times. The chain links TRBV29-1 to TRBJ2-2; D remains unclear. Germline V gene lookup returns CDR1 SQVTM and CDR2 ANQGSEA. Trimming removed 1 base at V and 4 bases at J, with 7 bases between. The length of the CDR3 is 13 residues. CDR3 region: CSVEVWGTGELFF. CDR3 sequence (DNA): TGCAGCGTTGAAGTTTGGGGCACCGGGGAGCTGTTTTTT.

This sequence joins TRBV6-6 and TRBJ1-1; D remains unclear. The CDR3 has 14 residues. The germline CDR1 and CDR2 sequences are MNHNY and SVGAGI (reference sequence). Between the trimmed V and J ends, which lost 3 bases and 1 base, there was a span of 9 bases. CDR3 sequence reads: CASSYPGPNTEAFF. DNA for the CDR3: TGTGCCAGCAGTTATCCCGGGCCGAACACTGAAGCTTTCTTT.

A few counts support this clonotype. V gene TRBV7-8 combines with J gene TRBJ2-5; TRBD2 aligns across 16 bases. Germline CDR1 and CDR2: SGHVS and FQNEAQ. The CDR3 sequence is 19 residues long. Trimming removed 5 bases from V and 2 bases from J; junction bases left unmatched: 11. The CDR3 DNA reads TGTGCCAGCAGCCCGAGGGGACTAGCGGGAGGGCCTACTCAAGAGACCCAGTACTTC. Translated: CASSPRGLAGGPTQETQYF.

This clonotype was counted ten times or more. The V gene is TRBV12-3 or TRBV12-4, the J gene TRBJ2-1; TRBD2 might be the D (5 bases). The CDR3 consists of 16 residues. V was trimmed by 4 bases and J by 0 bases, leaving 13 bases between them. CDR3 protein: CASSSFRGNSYNEQFF. The CDR3 DNA is TGTGCCAGCAGTTCCTTTAGAGGGAACTCCTACAATGAGCAGTTCTTC.